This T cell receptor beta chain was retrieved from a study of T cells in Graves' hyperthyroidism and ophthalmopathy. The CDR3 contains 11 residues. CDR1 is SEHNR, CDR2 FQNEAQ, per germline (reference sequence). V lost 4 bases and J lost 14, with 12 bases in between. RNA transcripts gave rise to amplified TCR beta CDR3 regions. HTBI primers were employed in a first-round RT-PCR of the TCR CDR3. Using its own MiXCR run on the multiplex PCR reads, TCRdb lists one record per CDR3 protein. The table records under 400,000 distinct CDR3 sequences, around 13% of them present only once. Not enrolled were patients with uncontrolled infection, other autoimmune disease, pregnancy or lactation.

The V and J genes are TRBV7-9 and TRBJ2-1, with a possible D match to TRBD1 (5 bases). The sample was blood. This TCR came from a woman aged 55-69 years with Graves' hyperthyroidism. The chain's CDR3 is CASSSTDAEFF. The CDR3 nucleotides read TGTGCCAGCAGCTCGACAGACGCCGAGTTCTTC.